This T cell receptor (beta chain) was captured in a study of T cell repertoires in cytomegalovirus infection. Background on the study: A matching HLA type, together with CMV infection, was signaled by public TCR beta signatures. Findings and caveats of the study: Predominance within the ex vivo response was attributable to HLA-C-restricted CMV-specific TCR beta clonotypes. Public TCR beta family frequency separated CMV-and-HLA carriers, including in an independent cohort.

V lost 2 bases, J lost 3 bases, and 8 bases lay in between. This CDR3 has 14 amino acids. Germline V lookup: CDR1 MNHEY, CDR2 SVGEGT. A remark on this clonotype: Its cognate antigen is unknown.

TCRdb redid the calling of the reads with MiXCR, one entry per CDR3 protein. The sample has about 680,000 distinct CDR3 sequences, about 24% seen once. The TCR was taken from a human donor in good health (CMV status not recorded). Some clones in this sample may be carry-over from other donors' samples. The chain couples TRBV6-2 or TRBV6-3 to TRBJ2-1, with D possibly called TRBD1 or TRBD2 (5 bases each). Material for sequencing was CD8+ T cells from PBMCs. The CDR3 sequence: CASSYGGDYNEQFF. CDR3 DNA: TGTGCCAGCAGTTACGGGGGTGACTACAATGAGCAGTTCTTC.